This TCR beta chain comes out of a study of blood T cell repertoires in COVID-19. The wider study: T cells, B-cell-depleted T cells, or PBMCs supplied cDNA or gDNA.

Original processing methods: It was from reference gene primer amplification that nucleated cell counts were estimated. The repertoire was sequenced with immunoSEQ multiplex PCR; TCRdb's copy has only in-frame clones and lacks some. From that table come the V and J calls and clone size; the DNA was used to work out D and trimming. The sample has a few hundred thousand clones; approximately 86% are singletons. Participants were aged about 18 to 100 years, lived in roughly 25 US areas, and enrolled virtually. This CDR3 spans 17 amino acids. V lost 2 bases, J lost 3 bases, and 6 bases stayed unmatched. Germline lookup yields CDR1 SGHVS and CDR2 FQNEAQ.

This clonotype was sampled from a woman aged 35 to 49 with acute COVID-19. The rearrangement joins TRBV7-8 to TRBJ2-1; 11 nucleotides align to TRBD2. What was sequenced was PBMCs or T cells enriched from blood (not recorded which). This CDR3 reads CASSLILAGGVYNEQFF. The CDR3 DNA reads TGTGCCAGCAGCTTAATTCTAGCGGGGGGTGTCTACAATGAGCAGTTCTTC. Full variable domain (missing parts from reference TRBV7-8 and TRBJ2-1): GAGVSQSPRYKVAKRGQDVALRCDPISGHVSLFWYQQALGQGPEFLTYFQNEAQLDKSGLPSDRFFAERPEGSVSTLKIQRTQQEDSAVYLCASSLILAGGVYNEQFFGPGTRLTVL.